This TCR beta chain was profiled in a study of T cells in Graves' hyperthyroidism and ophthalmopathy. The hyperthyroidism patients had all been newly diagnosed, and their disease duration was under 2 months. Their ages ranged from 18 to 65 years. Regarding the study as a whole: Blood also carried most thyroid clonotypes expanded above 0.001.

TCR beta CDR3 regions were amplified from RNA. The HTBI primer set drove a first-round RT-PCR of the TCR CDR3. TCRdb re-derived calls from the multiplex PCR reads in MiXCR, one entry per CDR3 protein. Here the sample spans approximately 640,000 distinct CDR3 sequences, around 15% being singletons. This clonotype was detected ten times or more. Its target is not known. This receptor was identified in a man in his forties or fifties with Graves' hyperthyroidism. Sequencing used blood.

CDR3 in amino acids: CASSLVTSGGYNEQFF. In DNA, the CDR3 is TGTGCCAGCAGTTTAGTGACTAGCGGGGGTTACAATGAGCAGTTCTTC. The chain carries TRBV12-3 or TRBV12-4 and TRBJ2-1, with 12 bases identical to TRBD2. The junction had 2 bases not matched to a gene; V was cut back by 1 base and J by 4 bases. The length of the CDR3 is 16 residues.